The next 13 T cell receptor beta chains were all read from a single sample in a study of metastatic and nonmetastatic thyroid tumors. TCRdb re-called the PCR reads with MiXCR. The table shows thousands of clones, with around 43% occurring only once. Before thyroid surgery, none of the patients had received any treatment. Source material: tumor tissue. The receptors come from a male donor with papillary thyroid cancer or a benign thyroid nodule (not recorded which). Some clones in this sample may be carry-over from other donors' samples.

The V gene is TRBV4-3, the J gene TRBJ2-7; the D is unclear. The CDR3 runs to 13 residues. V dropped 4 bases and J dropped 5 bases, with 12 bases sitting between them. Looked up from germline, CDR1 is LGHNA and CDR2 is YSLEER. DNA for the CDR3: TGCGCCAGCAGCCCCTTCTCTGGGAACGAGCAGTACTTC. This codes for CASSPFSGNEQYF.

In its sample, this clone was seen a few times. The chain joins TRBV6-1 to TRBJ1-1; D call uncertain. CDR3 length equals 14 residues. Trimming stripped 5 bases from V and 8 bases from J, with 18 bases between. Germline CDR1 MNHNS, CDR2 SASEGT. The CDR3 is CASSKNQVPGEAFF. The CDR3 bases are TGTGCCAGCAGTAAGAATCAGGTACCGGGGGAAGCTTTCTTT.

This clone was counted a few times. The rearrangement joins TRBV19 to TRBJ1-6; 9 bases match TRBD1. With 10 bases clipped from V and 3 bases from J, the junction kept 4 bases outside the gene matches. This CDR3 spans 14 amino acids. The V gene's germline CDR1 is LNHDA and CDR2 SQIVND (reference sequence). The CDR3 bases are TGTGCCACCGGGACAGGGCTCTATAATTCACCCCTCCACTTT. Translating it yields CATGTGLYNSPLHF.

This clone was observed a few times. The chain joins TRBV28 to TRBJ1-6; unclear D gene. Germline CDR1 is MDHEN and CDR2 is SYDVKM. The CDR3 loop spans 11 amino acids. V lost 3 bases and J lost 11, with 5 bases in between. CDR3 residues: CASSFHPPLHF. DNA of the CDR3: TGTGCCAGCAGTTTTCATCCACCCCTCCACTTT.

Remarks on this clone: The CDR3 does not end in the conserved phenylalanine or tryptophan, so this is likely a read error. The DNA is left out, because the CDR3 cannot be placed on it with certainty; the CDR3 is given as TCRdb lists it. This chain links TRBV6-2 or TRBV6-3 with TRBJ2-3. The CDR3 adds up to 15 amino acids, both ends counted. CDR1 and CDR2 from the germline V gene are MNHEY and SVGEGT. The chain's CDR3 is CASSYRLMSTDTQYC.

V is TRBV6-1 and J is TRBJ2-7; tentatively, D is TRBD2 (7 bases). The CDR3 contains 16 residues. V was clipped by 3 bases and J by 2 bases, with 17 bases between them. Germline V gene lookup returns CDR1 MNHNS and CDR2 SASEGT. CDR3 sequence: CASSDPKGGAAYEQYF. The CDR3 bases are TGTGCCAGCAGTGACCCCAAGGGGGGGGCCGCCTACGAGCAGTACTTC.

This clone is large within its sample. The V call is TRBV11-3, the J call TRBJ2-7, with 7 bases aligning to TRBD1. Unmatched junction bases numbered 9, after V lost 4 bases and J lost 0 bases. The CDR3 covers 16 residues. The germline V gene has CDR1 SGHNT and CDR2 YENEEA. Written as DNA, the CDR3 is TGTGCCAGCAGCTCCCTGGACAGGACAAGCTCCTACGAGCAGTACTTC. Protein sequence: CASSSLDRTSSYEQYF.

The chain recombines TRBV20-1 with TRBJ2-1; possibly TRBD2 for D (6 bases). Germline values: CDR1 DFQATT, CDR2 SNEGSKA (reference sequence). The CDR3 spans 15 residues. CDR3 sequence reads: CSAPSGTRTYNEQFF. Here the CDR3 DNA reads TGCAGCGCCCCCTCCGGGACTCGTACCTACAATGAGCAGTTCTTC.

The chain links TRBV20-1 to TRBJ2-3; 7 positions match TRBD2. The ends lost 6 bases at V and 6 bases at J; junction bases unmatched: 0. CDR1 and CDR2 from the germline V gene are DFQATT and SNEGSKA (reference sequence). The CDR3 spans 10 residues. The CDR3 nucleotides are TGCAGTGCCGGGAGGGATACGCAGTATTTT. It is translated as CSAGRDTQYF.

The chain uses TRBV12-3 or TRBV12-4 and TRBJ2-2, with TRBD1 as a possible D gene (7 bases). The V end lost 6 bases, the J end lost 5 bases, and 16 bases lay between the germline ends. The CDR3 extends over 15 amino acids. The CDR3 bases are TGTGCCAGCAGGGGTCGGCAGGGGGGTACCGGGGAGCTGTTTTTT. Residues: CASRGRQGGTGELFF.

CDR3 residues: CSARDGGAGRYEQYF. In DNA form, the CDR3 reads TGCAGTGCTAGAGATGGCGGAGCGGGGCGATACGAGCAGTACTTC. The V call is TRBV20-1, the J call TRBJ2-7; TRBD2 agrees at 7 bases. CDR1 and CDR2 (germline): DFQATT, SNEGSKA (reference sequence). The V gene end was trimmed by 0 bases and the J gene end by 4 bases; junction bases not matched to a gene: 9. The CDR3 spans 15 residues.

V and J are TRBV20-1 and TRBJ1-1; no reliable D call. Trimming pared 2 bases from V and 5 bases from J, leaving 9 bases between. This CDR3 is 12 amino acids long. Germline assignment: CDR1 DFQATT and CDR2 SNEGSKA (reference sequence). The CDR3: CSARWGRTEAFF. For the CDR3, the DNA is TGCAGTGCTAGATGGGGAAGGACTGAAGCTTTCTTT.

With respect to this clone: The junction differs from germline at one of its ends, possibly a read error. The genes are TRBV28 and TRBJ1-2; D is uncertain. The CDR3 loop spans 14 amino acids. In germline, CDR1 is MDHEN, CDR2 SYDVKM. CDR3 loop: CASSIPQRARGYTF. The CDR3 coding sequence is TGTGCCAGCAGCATCCCACAGCGGGCTCGTGGCTACACTTTC.